Listed below are T cell receptor beta chains from one sample, sequenced in a study of blood T cell repertoires in COVID-19. Assay: immunoSEQ multiplex PCR; the TCRdb copy retains only in-frame clones and omits some. Of 70,000 or so clones listed, roughly three quarters were seen once; the top ten hold roughly 48%. What was sequenced was peripheral blood. The receptor source for this set is a human donor in a cohort sampled during active COVID-19. The CDR3 runs from the conserved cysteine through the conserved F or W. D genes are given only for firm matches. For some rows the clone size is stated as once, few or many, or as a class when expanded; others skip it.

D gene: TRBD2
V gene: TRBV27
J gene: TRBJ2-1
clone size: NA
CDR3 protein: CASRPGLAGTGQFF
CDR3 DNA: TGTGCCAGCAGGCCCGGACTAGCGGGAACGGGGCAGTTCTTC

D gene: NA
V gene: TRBV6-5
J gene: TRBJ2-1
clone size: NA
CDR3 protein: CASSPGHPYNEQFF
CDR3 DNA: TGTGCCAGCAGTCCAGGCCACCCCTACAATGAGCAGTTCTTC

D gene: NA
V gene: TRBV7-9
J gene: TRBJ1-4
clone size: NA
CDR3 protein: CASRPPGGTNEKLFF
CDR3 DNA: TGTGCCAGCAGGCCCCCGGGTGGTACTAATGAAAAACTGTTTTTT

D gene: TRBD1
V gene: TRBV5-1
J gene: TRBJ1-4
clone size: NA
CDR3 protein: CASSTGTANEKLFF
CDR3 DNA: TGCGCCAGCAGCACAGGGACAGCTAATGAAAAACTGTTTTTT

D gene: NA
V gene: TRBV3-1/TRBV3-2
J gene: TRBJ1-5
clone size: few
CDR3 protein: CASSLRGQPQHF
CDR3 DNA: TGTGCCAGCAGCCTGAGGGGGCAGCCCCAGCATTTT

D gene: NA
V gene: TRBV19
J gene: TRBJ2-5
clone size: NA
CDR3 protein: CASSIREQQETQYF
CDR3 DNA: TGTGCCAGTAGTATACGGGAACAACAAGAGACCCAGTACTTC

D gene: TRBD1
V gene: TRBV10-3
J gene: TRBJ2-2
clone size: NA
CDR3 protein: CAISGTGANTGELFF
CDR3 DNA: TGTGCCATCAGCGGGACAGGGGCGAACACCGGGGAGCTGTTTTTT

D gene: NA
V gene: TRBV19
J gene: TRBJ1-1
clone size: NA
CDR3 protein: CASRITIVQLSNTEAFF
CDR3 DNA: TGTGCCAGTAGGATAACCATTGTACAGCTATCGAACACTGAAGCTTTCTTT

D gene: NA
V gene: TRBV3-1/TRBV3-2
J gene: TRBJ1-5
clone size: NA
CDR3 protein: CASSQDSFGGINQPQHF
CDR3 DNA: TGTGCCAGCAGCCAAGATAGTTTCGGGGGAATAAATCAGCCCCAGCATTTT

D gene: TRBD1
V gene: TRBV28
J gene: TRBJ1-2
clone size: NA
CDR3 protein: CASSSIIDRANYGYTF
CDR3 DNA: TGTGCCAGCAGTTCGATTATCGACAGGGCCAACTATGGCTACACCTTC

D gene: NA
V gene: TRBV12-1
J gene: TRBJ2-4
clone size: NA
CDR3 protein: CASSFLAGGSVQYF
CDR3 DNA: TGTGCCAGCAGCTTTTTGGCAGGGGGGTCCGTTCAGTACTTC

D gene: TRBD2
V gene: TRBV19
J gene: TRBJ2-2
clone size: NA
CDR3 protein: CASSARGENTGELFF
CDR3 DNA: TGTGCCAGTAGCGCCCGGGGGGAGAACACCGGGGAGCTGTTTTTT

D gene: TRBD1
V gene: TRBV5-1
J gene: TRBJ1-1
clone size: NA
CDR3 protein: CASSFGQGANTEAFF
CDR3 DNA: TGCGCCAGCAGCTTTGGACAGGGGGCTAACACTGAAGCTTTCTTT

D gene: TRBD1
V gene: TRBV7-9
J gene: TRBJ2-7
clone size: NA
CDR3 protein: CASSYTGVTYEQYF
CDR3 DNA: TGTGCCAGCAGTTACACAGGGGTAACCTACGAGCAGTACTTC

D gene: NA
V gene: TRBV12-3/TRBV12-4
J gene: TRBJ2-3
clone size: NA
CDR3 protein: CASSPPVGDTQYF
CDR3 DNA: TGTGCCAGCAGCCCCCCGGTCGGGGATACGCAGTATTTT

D gene: NA
V gene: TRBV10-1
J gene: TRBJ2-7
clone size: NA
CDR3 protein: CASSHKGGSGEQYF
CDR3 DNA: TGCGCCAGCAGTCATAAAGGAGGGTCGGGGGAGCAGTACTTC

D gene: TRBD2
V gene: TRBV5-1
J gene: TRBJ2-3
clone size: NA
CDR3 protein: CASSPSTSGGPFPTDTQYF
CDR3 DNA: TGCGCCAGCAGCCCCTCGACTAGCGGGGGCCCCTTCCCCACAGATACGCAGTATTTT

D gene: NA
V gene: TRBV18
J gene: TRBJ1-2
clone size: NA
CDR3 protein: CASSPRQGTDYGYTF
CDR3 DNA: TGTGCCAGCTCACCACGTCAGGGAACAGACTATGGCTACACCTTC

D gene: TRBD2
V gene: TRBV6-1
J gene: TRBJ2-7
clone size: NA
CDR3 protein: CASSEMAGAPGEQYF
CDR3 DNA: TGTGCCAGCAGTGAAATGGCGGGAGCCCCGGGCGAGCAGTACTTC

D gene: TRBD2
V gene: TRBV19
J gene: TRBJ2-1
clone size: NA
CDR3 protein: CASSASSGKGGEQFF
CDR3 DNA: TGTGCCAGTAGTGCTTCTAGCGGGAAAGGTGGTGAGCAGTTCTTC

D gene: NA
V gene: TRBV4-1
J gene: TRBJ2-2
clone size: once
CDR3 protein: CASSHSLSNTGELFF
CDR3 DNA: TGCGCCAGCAGCCACTCACTTTCGAACACCGGGGAGCTGTTTTTT

D gene: NA
V gene: TRBV7-2
J gene: TRBJ2-1
clone size: NA
CDR3 protein: CASSLEGRGSYEQFF
CDR3 DNA: TGTGCCAGCAGCTTGGAGGGGCGCGGATCATATGAGCAGTTCTTC

D gene: TRBD2
V gene: TRBV24-1
J gene: TRBJ2-2
clone size: NA
CDR3 protein: CATSNLAGLSGELFF
CDR3 DNA: TGTGCCACCAGTAACCTAGCGGGATTGTCCGGGGAGCTGTTTTTT

D gene: NA
V gene: TRBV5-1
J gene: TRBJ2-2
clone size: once
CDR3 protein: CASEQGLGTGELFF
CDR3 DNA: TGCGCCAGCGAGCAGGGGCTTGGAACCGGGGAGCTGTTTTTT

D gene: TRBD2
V gene: TRBV24-1
J gene: TRBJ2-3
clone size: NA
CDR3 protein: CATGIAGGIADTQYF
CDR3 DNA: TGTGCCACTGGGATAGCGGGGGGGATCGCAGATACGCAGTATTTT

D gene: NA
V gene: TRBV7-9
J gene: TRBJ2-6
clone size: NA
CDR3 protein: CASSFRTGLGVGANVLTF
CDR3 DNA: TGTGCCAGCAGCTTTCGGACTGGGCTAGGAGTTGGGGCCAACGTCCTGACTTTC

D gene: TRBD1
V gene: TRBV25-1
J gene: TRBJ2-5
clone size: NA
CDR3 protein: CASTEAGQGERETQYF
CDR3 DNA: TGTGCCAGCACCGAGGCGGGACAGGGAGAAAGGGAGACCCAGTACTTC

D gene: NA
V gene: TRBV5-1
J gene: TRBJ2-1
clone size: NA
CDR3 protein: CASMRWNEQFF
CDR3 DNA: TGCGCCAGCATGCGGTGGAATGAGCAGTTCTTC

D gene: NA
V gene: TRBV25-1
J gene: TRBJ1-5
clone size: NA
CDR3 protein: CASSEFGNRTSCSQPQHF
CDR3 DNA: TGTGCCAGCAGTGAATTCGGCAACAGGACATCGTGTAGTCAGCCCCAGCATTTT

D gene: TRBD2
V gene: TRBV20-1
J gene: TRBJ2-1
clone size: NA
CDR3 protein: CSASRSGSYNEQFF
CDR3 DNA: TGCAGTGCTAGTCGTAGCGGGAGCTACAATGAGCAGTTCTTC

D gene: TRBD1
V gene: TRBV29-1
J gene: TRBJ2-7
clone size: NA
CDR3 protein: CSVGTGTYEQYF
CDR3 DNA: TGCAGCGTTGGGACAGGCACCTACGAGCAGTACTTC

D gene: NA
V gene: TRBV5-8
J gene: TRBJ1-4
clone size: NA
CDR3 protein: CASSPSGDPGGKLFF
CDR3 DNA: TGTGCCAGCAGCCCCTCCGGGGATCCGGGGGGCAAACTGTTTTTT